This TCR beta chain was sequenced during a study of response to subunit inactivated influenza vaccine. Study outcomes and limitations: With each seasonal influenza vaccination, the authors suggested, few new T cells are recruited.

TCRdb itself ran the RT-PCR reads through MiXCR, one entry per CDR3 protein. This sample has 500,000 or so distinct CDR3 sequences, with about a tenth found just once. About this clonotype itself: Its antigen is unknown.

The V segment lost 0 bases and the J segment 8 bases; nucleotides outside the gene matches: 8. Germline V CDR1 and CDR2: SGHRS, YFSETQ. The CDR3 totals 16 residues. This chain connects TRBV5-1 to TRBJ1-4; 9 bases fit TRBD1. Specimen: PBMCs from blood, collected about 40 days after vaccination. The sequence was obtained from a man in his forties or fifties who received an inactivated influenza vaccine. CDR3 nucleotide sequence: TGCGCCAGCAGCTTGGACATGGGACAGGGTGGAGAAAAACTGTTTTTT. Translation: CASSLDMGQGGEKLFF.